Presented here are 4 T cell receptor beta chains from one specimen sequenced in a study of T cell responses to AZD1222 COVID-19 vaccine. Profiling relied on immunoSEQ multiplex PCR, and the TCRdb table lists in-frame clones only, not all of them. This sample has 150,000 to 250,000 clones, with approximately 90% found just once. This sample comprised peripheral blood, obtained 28 days after the second AZD1222 dose. Receptors were obtained from an adult who received the AZD1222 COVID-19 vaccine.

This clone was picked up a small number of times. The chain uses TRBV29-1 and TRBJ1-1; D is unclear. CDR3 size: 11 residues. CDR1 is SQVTM, CDR2 ANQGSEA, per germline. V dropped 4 bases and J dropped 3 bases, with 6 bases sitting between them. CDR3 DNA sequence: TGCAGCGTTGGTGTTCACACTGAAGCTTTCTTT. Its protein product is CSVGVHTEAFF.

The CDR3 is CASSFLNEQFF. The CDR3 region has the DNA TGTGCCAGCAGTTTTCTTAATGAGCAGTTCTTC. The J gene is TRBJ2-1, the V gene TRBV27; D not resolved. The CDR3 loop spans 11 amino acids. Per the germline V gene, CDR1 is MNHEY and CDR2 is SMNVEV (reference sequence). V shed 3 bases and J shed 7 bases, with 4 bases lying between them.

Worth noting for this clone: Different DNA sequences within this sample yield the same CDR3. V gene TRBV2 combines with J gene TRBJ1-2; 7 nucleotides align to TRBD1. The CDR3 contains 14 residues. The trim removed 6 bases at V and 0 bases at J, leaving 4 bases unmatched. Germline lookup yields CDR1 SNHLY and CDR2 FYNNEI. CDR3 nucleotide sequence: TGTGCCAGCAGCGAGGACAGGACTAACTATGGCTACACCTTC. Encoded protein: CASSEDRTNYGYTF.

The chain recombines TRBV10-3 with TRBJ1-1; D is perhaps TRBD1 (5 bases). CDR3 size: 18 residues. Germline CDR1 and CDR2: ENHRY and SYGVKD. V was shortened by 0 bases and J by 0 bases, with 17 bases between the two germline ends. CDR3 nucleotides: TGTGCCATCAGTGAGTCTGAGGGGCCGGCCCTTATGAACACTGAAGCTTTCTTT. It is translated as CAISESEGPALMNTEAFF.